This entry is about one T cell receptor (beta chain). Its antigen remains unidentified. These data are taken from a study of T cell repertoires in cytomegalovirus infection. As for the study in general: Indicated by public TCR beta signatures were CMV infection and matching HLA type. Study results and limitations: There were HLA-C-restricted CMV-specific TCR beta clonotypes dominating the ex vivo response. There were carriers of CMV plus the relevant HLA, and cumulative public TCR beta family frequency identified them.

V was clipped by 0 bases and J by 7 bases, with 13 bases between them. Germline V gene lookup returns CDR1 LGHDT and CDR2 YNNKEL (reference sequence). The CDR3 is 16 amino acids. MiXCR, run by TCRdb on the reads, gives a single entry per CDR3 protein. Of about 490,000 distinct CDR3 sequences listed, more than 15% are singletons. Sequences were obtained from CD8+ T cells from PBMCs. V is TRBV3-1 and J is TRBJ1-6; the D is unclear. This clonotype was sampled from a human donor in good health (CMV status not recorded). Some clones in this sample may be carry-over from other donors' samples. The CDR3 bases are TGTGCCAGCAGCCAAGATCGGTTCCTGGGGAATTCACCCCTCCACTTT. This translates into CASSQDRFLGNSPLHF.